What follows describes a single TCR beta chain. The same CDR3 also results from other DNA sequences found in this sample. This sample was taken from a study of shared clonotypes between healthy human individuals. V lost 3 bases and J lost 0; bases outside the gene matches: 1. This CDR3 is 15 amino acids long. From germline, CDR1 is KGHSH and CDR2 LQKENI. As processed by the authors: In the immunoSEQ data, sequences were junction-only and lacked quality scores, so filtering differed. Clones were sequenced by immunoSEQ multiplex PCR, and TCRdb holds only the in-frame ones, with some missing. V, J and clone size were drawn from that table, and D and trimming were deduced from the DNA. There are about 1.1 million clones in the sample; around 77% occur only once, and 0.89% lies in the top ten.

This sequence originates from a man aged 18 to 29 in good health. Some clones in this sample may be carry-over from other donors' samples. Sequenced sample: memory CD4+ T cells from PBMCs. The sample's subset: CD45RA-negative fraction. The chain uses TRBV18 and TRBJ2-1; 8 nucleotides align to TRBD1. Written as DNA, the CDR3 is TGTGCCAGCTCACCGGGACAGGCCTCCTACAATGAGCAGTTCTTC. Translated, it gives CASSPGQASYNEQFF.